This is a list of T cell receptor beta chains from one sample in a study of cytomegalovirus exposure and HLA in healthy donors. Here immunoSEQ multiplex PCR was the method, and the copy in TCRdb shows in-frame clones only, minus some. The sample has 150,000 to 200,000 clones; roughly four fifths are singletons. The sample consisted of PBMCs. Receptors originate from a woman in her 30s in good health and CMV-seropositive. The CDR3 runs from the conserved cysteine through the conserved F or W. A D gene is named only where the DNA matches it firmly. Clone size is shown for a subset of rows, as once, few, many or a class of expanded clone.

TRBJ1-2	TRBD1	TRBV6-5	.	CASSPQGETNYGYTF	TGTGCCAGCAGTCCCCAGGGGGAGACTAACTATGGCTACACCTTC
TRBJ2-6	.	TRBV5-1	once	CASSLDRAGANVLTF	TGCGCCAGCAGCTTGGACAGAGCAGGGGCCAACGTCCTGACTTTC
TRBJ2-2	TRBD2	TRBV4-3	.	CASSQALAGGLSGELFF	TGCGCCAGCAGCCAGGCACTAGCGGGGGGGCTTTCCGGGGAGCTGTTTTTT
TRBJ2-5	TRBD1	TRBV6-1	few	CASSEGTAKETQYF	TGTGCCAGCAGTGAGGGGACAGCTAAAGAGACCCAGTACTTC
TRBJ2-7	.	TRBV19	once	CASSIDVQAYEQYF	TGTGCCAGTAGTATAGATGTCCAGGCCTACGAGCAGTACTTC
TRBJ1-4	TRBD1	TRBV9	.	CASSYRTGRNEKLFF	TGTGCCAGCAGCTATCGGACAGGGCGGAATGAAAAACTGTTTTTT
TRBJ2-5	TRBD1	TRBV28	.	CASTLLSPGQGQETQYF	TGTGCCAGCACCCTACTCTCCCCGGGACAGGGACAAGAGACCCAGTACTTC
TRBJ2-4	TRBD1	TRBV27	.	CASSSIRDRALLAKNIQYF	TGTGCCAGCAGTTCGATTCGGGACAGGGCCCTTCTAGCCAAAAACATTCAGTACTTC
TRBJ2-3	.	TRBV7-2	.	CASSNTGMDTQYF	TGTGCCAGCAGCAATACAGGGATGGATACGCAGTATTTT
TRBJ1-2	.	TRBV5-4	.	CAGSEGRTNYGYTF	TGTGCCGGGTCGGAGGGGCGAACTAACTATGGCTACACCTTC
TRBJ2-2	.	TRBV2	.	CASRGSAGELLF	TGTGCCAGCCGAGGGTCCGCCGGGGAGCTGCTTTTT
TRBJ2-1	.	TRBV5-4	.	CASSLDSSYNEQFF	TGTGCCAGCAGCTTGGACAGCTCCTACAATGAGCAGTTCTTC
TRBJ1-6	TRBD1	TRBV7-9	.	CASSLGGQGNSPLHF	TGTGCCAGCAGCTTAGGGGGACAGGGTAATTCACCCCTCCACTTT
TRBJ1-5	.	TRBV30	.	CAWSVFRDQPQHF	TGTGCCTGGAGTGTATTTCGTGATCAGCCCCAGCATTTT
TRBJ2-5	.	TRBV6-5	few	CASSYNQWGIGETQYF	TGTGCCAGCAGTTACAATCAGTGGGGCATAGGGGAGACCCAGTACTTC
TRBJ2-7	TRBD1	TRBV27	.	CASSFRSDRGYEQYF	TGTGCCAGCAGTTTTCGATCGGACAGGGGGTACGAGCAGTACTTC
TRBJ2-2	TRBD2	TRBV10-3	once	CAISDSKTSGDTGELFF	TGTGCCATCAGTGATAGTAAAACTAGCGGGGATACCGGGGAGCTGTTTTTT
TRBJ1-1	.	TRBV6-6	medium-sized	CASSPQEAMNTEAFF	TGTGCCAGCAGCCCTCAAGAGGCTATGAACACTGAAGCTTTCTTT
TRBJ2-1	TRBD2	TRBV5-1	few	CASSPSGTSYNEQFF	TGCGCCAGCAGCCCTAGCGGAACCTCTTACAATGAGCAGTTCTTC
TRBJ2-3	TRBD2	TRBV4-1	.	CASSQVAGATDTQYF	TGCGCCAGCAGCCAAGTAGCGGGGGCCACAGATACGCAGTATTTT
TRBJ1-1	.	TRBV7-2	.	CASSLGRRAFF	TGTGCCAGCAGCCTAGGTCGCAGGGCTTTCTTT
TRBJ2-1	TRBD2	TRBV5-1	.	CASSLRLAGAAGGEQFF	TGCGCCAGCAGCTTGAGGCTAGCGGGGGCCGCCGGCGGTGAGCAGTTCTTC
TRBJ2-6	.	TRBV29-1	.	CSVQGGANVLTF	TGCAGCGTTCAGGGTGGGGCCAACGTCCTGACTTTC
TRBJ2-3	.	TRBV1	few	CTSSEEGGGITDTQYF	TGCACCAGCAGCGAAGAAGGGGGGGGAATCACAGATACGCAGTATTTT
TRBJ1-2	.	TRBV5-6	.	CASSLASGSGYTF	TGTGCCAGCAGCTTGGCCTCAGGAAGCGGCTACACCTTC
TRBJ2-3	TRBD1	TRBV10-1	once	CASSGGQGANTDTQYF	TGCGCCAGCAGTGGGGGTCAGGGGGCCAACACAGATACGCAGTATTTT
TRBJ1-1	.	TRBV7-2	few	CASSLSGVNTEAFF	TGTGCCAGCAGCTTATCGGGGGTTAACACTGAAGCTTTCTTT
TRBJ2-7	TRBD1	TRBV10-3	.	CAIRFGTGVIDEQYF	TGTGCCATCAGGTTCGGGACAGGGGTTATCGACGAGCAGTACTTC
TRBJ2-3	.	TRBV27	.	CASSLRGLGGSRDTQYF	TGTGCCAGCAGTTTGCGGGGTTTGGGCGGCAGTCGAGATACGCAGTATTTT
TRBJ2-3	TRBD2	TRBV5-1	.	CASSRATTSALGTDTQYF	TGCGCCAGCAGTAGGGCCACGACTAGCGCGTTGGGCACAGATACGCAGTATTTT
TRBJ2-1	TRBD2	TRBV2	.	CASSEGVERGAYNEQFF	TGTGCCAGCAGTGAGGGTGTTGAGCGGGGGGCGTACAATGAGCAGTTCTTC
TRBJ1-6	TRBD1	TRBV2	.	CASGQGNNSPLHF	TGTGCCAGCGGACAGGGGAATAATTCACCCCTCCACTTT
TRBJ2-6	.	TRBV29-1	.	CSVPNREGYGANVLTF	TGCAGCGTTCCAAACAGGGAAGGATATGGGGCCAACGTCCTGACTTTC
TRBJ2-1	.	TRBV5-1	.	CASSLGGAGTYNEQFF	TGCGCCAGCAGCTTGGGAGGTGCCGGAACCTACAATGAGCAGTTCTTC
TRBJ2-3	.	TRBV5-1	.	CASSFQGLYTDTQYF	TGCGCCAGCAGCTTCCAGGGATTATACACAGATACGCAGTATTTT
TRBJ1-2	.	TRBV6-6	.	CASSYGGGDYGYTF	TGTGCCAGCAGTTACGGTGGGGGGGACTATGGCTACACCTTC
TRBJ2-1	TRBD2	TRBV30	.	CAWSVVAGGYNEQFF	TGTGCCTGGAGTGTAGTAGCGGGAGGATACAATGAGCAGTTCTTC
TRBJ1-5	.	TRBV7-2	few	CASSRRGVDQPQHF	TGTGCCAGCAGCCGTAGGGGTGTTGATCAGCCCCAGCATTTT
TRBJ2-7	TRBD1	TRBV5-4	once	CASSSRTGFYEQYF	TGTGCCAGCAGCTCAAGGACAGGGTTCTACGAGCAGTACTTC
TRBJ1-5	TRBD1	TRBV4-1	once	CASSQEGGGNQPQHF	TGCGCCAGCAGCCAAGAAGGGGGCGGCAATCAGCCCCAGCATTTT
TRBJ1-2	.	TRBV9	.	CASGGGGARWGYGYTF	TGTGCCAGCGGGGGAGGGGGGGCCCGGTGGGGCTATGGCTACACCTTC
TRBJ2-2	.	TRBV30	.	CAWRGDTGELFF	TGTGCCTGGAGAGGGGACACCGGGGAGCTGTTTTTT
TRBJ1-1	TRBD1	TRBV9	.	CASSRQGLNTEAFF	TGTGCCAGCAGCCGACAGGGATTGAACACTGAAGCTTTCTTT
TRBJ1-2	TRBD1	TRBV7-9	.	CASSSTTGDRGRYGYTF	TGTGCCAGCAGCTCGACAACAGGGGACCGAGGAAGGTATGGCTACACCTTC
TRBJ1-1	TRBD1	TRBV7-9	.	CASSPTGRDQAFF	TGTGCCAGCAGCCCGACAGGGAGAGATCAAGCTTTCTTT
TRBJ2-1	TRBD1	TRBV5-1	few	CASSWAGGRYNEQFF	TGCGCCAGCAGCTGGGCAGGGGGAAGATACAATGAGCAGTTCTTC
TRBJ2-3	TRBD1	TRBV2	.	CASSTVPGQGRWQYF	TGTGCCAGCAGTACCGTCCCGGGACAGGGCCGGTGGCAGTATTTT
TRBJ2-7	TRBD2	TRBV30	.	CAWGTSGKQYF	TGTGCCTGGGGGACTAGCGGAAAGCAGTACTTC
TRBJ2-7	.	TRBV7-2	.	CASSLDPRDEQYF	TGTGCCAGCAGCTTAGATCCCAGGGACGAGCAGTACTTC
TRBJ1-2	.	TRBV2	.	CASSGAQGWTGYGYTF	TGTGCCAGCAGTGGGGCCCAGGGGTGGACTGGCTATGGCTACACCTTC
TRBJ1-2	.	TRBV13	.	CASSPWDTANYGYTF	TGTGCCAGCAGCCCCTGGGACACAGCTAACTATGGCTACACCTTC
TRBJ2-7	TRBD1	TRBV25-1	.	CASRDPGQGYEQYF	TGTGCCAGCAGGGACCCGGGACAGGGCTACGAGCAGTACTTC
TRBJ1-2	.	TRBV28	.	CAIVTDTGHGYTF	TGTGCCATAGTGACAGATACCGGTCATGGCTACACCTTC
TRBJ2-1	TRBD1	TRBV5-4	.	CASSTRDRGGYEQFF	TGTGCCAGCAGCACCCGGGACAGGGGAGGGTATGAGCAGTTCTTC